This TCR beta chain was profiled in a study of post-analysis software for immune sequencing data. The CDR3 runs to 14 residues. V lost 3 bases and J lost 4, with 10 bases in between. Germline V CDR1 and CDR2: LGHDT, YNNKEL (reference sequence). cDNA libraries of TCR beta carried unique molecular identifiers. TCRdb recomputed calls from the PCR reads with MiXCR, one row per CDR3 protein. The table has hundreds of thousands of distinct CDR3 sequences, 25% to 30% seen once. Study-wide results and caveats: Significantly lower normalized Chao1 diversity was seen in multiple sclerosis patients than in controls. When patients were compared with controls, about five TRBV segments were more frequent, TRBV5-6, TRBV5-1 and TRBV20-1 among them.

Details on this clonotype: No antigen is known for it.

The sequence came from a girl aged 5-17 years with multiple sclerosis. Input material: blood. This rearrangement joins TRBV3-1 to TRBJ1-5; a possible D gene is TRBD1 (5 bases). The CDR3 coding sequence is TGTGCCAGCAGCCACGGACATGATAATCAGCCCCAGCATTTT. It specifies CASSHGHDNQPQHF.